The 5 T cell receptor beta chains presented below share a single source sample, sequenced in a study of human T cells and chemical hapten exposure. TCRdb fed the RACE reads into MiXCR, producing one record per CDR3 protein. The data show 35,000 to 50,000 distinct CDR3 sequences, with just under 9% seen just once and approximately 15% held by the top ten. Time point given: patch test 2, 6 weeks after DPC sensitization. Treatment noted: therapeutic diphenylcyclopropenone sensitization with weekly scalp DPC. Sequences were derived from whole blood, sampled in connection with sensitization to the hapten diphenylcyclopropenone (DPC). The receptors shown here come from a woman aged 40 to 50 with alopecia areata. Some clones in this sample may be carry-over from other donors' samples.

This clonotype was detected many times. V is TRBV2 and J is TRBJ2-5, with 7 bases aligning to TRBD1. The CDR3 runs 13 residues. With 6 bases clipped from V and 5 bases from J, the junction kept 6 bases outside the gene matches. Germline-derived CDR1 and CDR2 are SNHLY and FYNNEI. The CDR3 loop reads CASRPDRAETQYF. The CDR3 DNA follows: TGTGCCAGCAGACCTGACAGGGCGGAGACCCAGTACTTC.

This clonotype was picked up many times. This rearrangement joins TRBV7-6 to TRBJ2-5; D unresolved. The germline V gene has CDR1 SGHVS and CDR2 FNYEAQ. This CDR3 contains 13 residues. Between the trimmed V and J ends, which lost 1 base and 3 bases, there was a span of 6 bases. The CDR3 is CASSLVREETQYF. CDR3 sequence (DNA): TGTGCCAGCAGCTTAGTACGGGAAGAGACCCAGTACTTC.

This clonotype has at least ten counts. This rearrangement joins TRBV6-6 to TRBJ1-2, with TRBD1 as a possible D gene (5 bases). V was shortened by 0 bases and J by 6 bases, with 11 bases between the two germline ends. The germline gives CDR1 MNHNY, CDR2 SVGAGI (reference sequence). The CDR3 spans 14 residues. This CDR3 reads CASSYSPGADGYTF. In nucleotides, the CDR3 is TGTGCCAGCAGTTACTCTCCCGGGGCTGATGGCTACACCTTC.

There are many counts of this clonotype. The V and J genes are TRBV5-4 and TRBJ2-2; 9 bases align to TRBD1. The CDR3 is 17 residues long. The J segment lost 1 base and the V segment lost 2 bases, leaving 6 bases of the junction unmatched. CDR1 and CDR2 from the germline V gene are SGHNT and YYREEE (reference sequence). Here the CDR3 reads CASSLQGAWGNTGELFF. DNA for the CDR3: TGTGCCAGCAGCTTACAGGGGGCATGGGGGAACACCGGGGAGCTGTTTTTT.

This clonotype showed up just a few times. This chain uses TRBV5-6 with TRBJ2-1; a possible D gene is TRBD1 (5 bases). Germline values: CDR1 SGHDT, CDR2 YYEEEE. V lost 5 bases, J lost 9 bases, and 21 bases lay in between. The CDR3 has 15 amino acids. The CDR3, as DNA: TGTGCCAGCAGTTCCCCCCAGGGTAGGTTTAGTGAGCAGTTCTTC. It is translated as CASSSPQGRFSEQFF.